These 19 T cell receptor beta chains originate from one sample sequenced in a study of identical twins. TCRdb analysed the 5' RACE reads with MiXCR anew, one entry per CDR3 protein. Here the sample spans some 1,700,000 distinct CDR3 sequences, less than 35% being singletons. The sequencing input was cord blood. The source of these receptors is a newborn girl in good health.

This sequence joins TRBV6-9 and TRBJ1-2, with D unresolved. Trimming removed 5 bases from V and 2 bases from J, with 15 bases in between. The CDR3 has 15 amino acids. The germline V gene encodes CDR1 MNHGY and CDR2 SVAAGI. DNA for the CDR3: TGTGCCAGCAGTGGGTTGATCGGGCGAAACTATGGCTACACCTTC. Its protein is CASSGLIGRNYGYTF.

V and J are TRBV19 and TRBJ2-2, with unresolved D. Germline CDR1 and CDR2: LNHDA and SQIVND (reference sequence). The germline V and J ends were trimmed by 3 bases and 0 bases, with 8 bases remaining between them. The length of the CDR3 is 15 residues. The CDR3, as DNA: TGTGCCAGTAGTATGAGCAGGTCGAACACCGGGGAGCTGTTTTTT. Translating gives CASSMSRSNTGELFF.

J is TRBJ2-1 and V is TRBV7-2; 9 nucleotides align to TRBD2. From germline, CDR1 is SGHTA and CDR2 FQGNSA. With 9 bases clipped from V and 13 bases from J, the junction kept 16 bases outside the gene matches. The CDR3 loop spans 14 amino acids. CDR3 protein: CASSLAGVRETQFF. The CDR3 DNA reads TGTGCCAGTTCTTTAGCGGGAGTGAGGGAGACCCAGTTCTTC.

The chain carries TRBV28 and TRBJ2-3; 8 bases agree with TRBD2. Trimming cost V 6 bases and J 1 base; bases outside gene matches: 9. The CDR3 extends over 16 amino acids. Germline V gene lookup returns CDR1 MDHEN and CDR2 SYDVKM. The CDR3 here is CASRSYSGGRTDTQYF. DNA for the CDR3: TGTGCCAGCAGGTCCTACAGCGGGGGCCGCACAGATACGCAGTATTTT.

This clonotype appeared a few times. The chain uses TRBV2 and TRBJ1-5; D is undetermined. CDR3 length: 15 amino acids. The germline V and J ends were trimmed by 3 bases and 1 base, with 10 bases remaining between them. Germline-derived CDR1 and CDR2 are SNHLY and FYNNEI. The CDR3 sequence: CASSDILGSNQPQHF. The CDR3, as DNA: TGTGCCAGCAGTGACATCCTCGGGAGCAATCAGCCCCAGCATTTT.

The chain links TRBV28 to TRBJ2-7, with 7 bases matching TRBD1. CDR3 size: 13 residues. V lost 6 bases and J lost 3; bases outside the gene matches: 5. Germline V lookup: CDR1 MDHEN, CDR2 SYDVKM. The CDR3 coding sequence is TGTGCCAGCAGCCCGACAGGGAACTACGAGCAGTACTTC. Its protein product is CASSPTGNYEQYF. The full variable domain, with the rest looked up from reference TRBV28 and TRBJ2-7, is DVKVTQSSRYLVKRTGEKVFLECVQDMDHENMFWYRQDPGLGLRLIYFSYDVKMKEKGDIPEGYSVSREKKERFSLILESASTNQTSMYLCASSPTGNYEQYFGPGTRLTVT.

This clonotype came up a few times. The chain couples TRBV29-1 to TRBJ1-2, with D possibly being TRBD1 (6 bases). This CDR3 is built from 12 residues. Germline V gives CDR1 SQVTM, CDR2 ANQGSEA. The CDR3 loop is CSAGQPNYGYTF. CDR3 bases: TGCAGTGCTGGACAGCCTAACTATGGCTACACCTTC.

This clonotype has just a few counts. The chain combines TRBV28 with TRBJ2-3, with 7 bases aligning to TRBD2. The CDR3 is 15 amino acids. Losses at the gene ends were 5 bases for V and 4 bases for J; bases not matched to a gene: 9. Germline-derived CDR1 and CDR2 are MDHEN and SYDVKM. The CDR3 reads CASSQPGLPADTQYF. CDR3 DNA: TGTGCCAGCAGTCAGCCGGGACTACCGGCAGATACGCAGTATTTT.

The CDR3 nucleotides are TGTGCCACCAGTGACCATACAGGGGGGAGGTACTTC. It encodes CATSDHTGGRYF. The V gene is TRBV24-1, the J gene TRBJ2-5; 8 bases match TRBD1. This CDR3 has 12 amino acids. V lost 4 bases to trimming and J lost 13 bases; unmatched junction nucleotides: 7. The germline V gene has CDR1 KGHDR and CDR2 SFDVKD.

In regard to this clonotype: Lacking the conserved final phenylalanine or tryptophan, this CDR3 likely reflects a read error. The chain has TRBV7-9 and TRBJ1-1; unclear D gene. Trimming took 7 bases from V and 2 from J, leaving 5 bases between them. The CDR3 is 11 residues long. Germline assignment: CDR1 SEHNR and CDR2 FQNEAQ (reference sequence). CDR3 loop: CASTSNTEAFL. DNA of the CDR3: TGTGCCAGCACTTCCAACACTGAAGCTTTCTTG.

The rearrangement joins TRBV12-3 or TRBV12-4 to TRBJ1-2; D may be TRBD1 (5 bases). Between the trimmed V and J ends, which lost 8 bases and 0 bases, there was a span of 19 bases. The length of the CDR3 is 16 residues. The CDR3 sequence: CASRLRNRRTNYGYTF. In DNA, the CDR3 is TGTGCCAGCCGCCTACGGAACAGGCGCACTAACTATGGCTACACCTTC.

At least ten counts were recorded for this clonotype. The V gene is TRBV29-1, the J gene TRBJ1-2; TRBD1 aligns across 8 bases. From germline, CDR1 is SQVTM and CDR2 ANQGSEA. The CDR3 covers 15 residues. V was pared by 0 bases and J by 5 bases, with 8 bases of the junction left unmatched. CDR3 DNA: TGCAGCGTTGAAGATCGGACAGGGAAGGGGTATGGCTACACCTTC. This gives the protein CSVEDRTGKGYGYTF. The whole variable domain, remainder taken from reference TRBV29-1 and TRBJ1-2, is SAVISQKPSRDICQRGTSLTIQCQVDSQVTMMFWYRQQPGQSLTLIATANQGSEATYESGFVIDKFPISRPNLTFSTLTVSNMSPEDSSIYLCSVEDRTGKGYGYTFGSGTRLTVV.

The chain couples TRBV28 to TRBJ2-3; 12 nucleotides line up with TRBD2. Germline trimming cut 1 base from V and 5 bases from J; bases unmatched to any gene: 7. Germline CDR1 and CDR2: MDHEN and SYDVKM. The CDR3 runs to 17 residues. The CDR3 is CASSLSRTSGKVDTQYF. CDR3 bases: TGTGCCAGCAGTTTATCCCGGACTAGCGGGAAGGTAGATACGCAGTATTTT.

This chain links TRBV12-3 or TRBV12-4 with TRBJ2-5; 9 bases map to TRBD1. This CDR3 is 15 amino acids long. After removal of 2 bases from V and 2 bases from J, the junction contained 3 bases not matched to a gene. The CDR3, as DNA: TGTGCCAGCAGTTTAAGGACAGGGGAGCAAGAGACCCAGTACTTC. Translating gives CASSLRTGEQETQYF.

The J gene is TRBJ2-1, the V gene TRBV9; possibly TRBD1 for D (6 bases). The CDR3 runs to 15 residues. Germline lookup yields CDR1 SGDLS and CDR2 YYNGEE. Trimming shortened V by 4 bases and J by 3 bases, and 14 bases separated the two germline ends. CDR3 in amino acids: CASSRQDLSYNEQFF. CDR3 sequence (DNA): TGTGCCAGCAGCAGACAGGACTTAAGCTACAATGAGCAGTTCTTC.

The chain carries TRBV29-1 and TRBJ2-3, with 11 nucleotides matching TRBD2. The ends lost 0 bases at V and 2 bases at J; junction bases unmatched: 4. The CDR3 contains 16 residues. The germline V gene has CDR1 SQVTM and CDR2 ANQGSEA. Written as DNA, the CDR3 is TGCAGCGTTGAAGACGTGACTAGCGGGGCCACAGATACGCAGTATTTT. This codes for CSVEDVTSGATDTQYF.

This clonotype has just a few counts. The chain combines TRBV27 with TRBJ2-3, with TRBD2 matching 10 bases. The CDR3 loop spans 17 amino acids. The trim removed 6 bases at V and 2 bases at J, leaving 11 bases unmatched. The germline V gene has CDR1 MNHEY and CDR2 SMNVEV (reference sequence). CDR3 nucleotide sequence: TGTGCCAGCAGCCCCATTCGACTAGCGGGCTACACAGATACGCAGTATTTT. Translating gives CASSPIRLAGYTDTQYF.

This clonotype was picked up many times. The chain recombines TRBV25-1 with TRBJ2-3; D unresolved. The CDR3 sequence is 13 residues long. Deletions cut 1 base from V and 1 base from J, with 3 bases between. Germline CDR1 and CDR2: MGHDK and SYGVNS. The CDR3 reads CASSESGTDTQYF. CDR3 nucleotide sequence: TGTGCCAGCAGTGAATCTGGCACAGATACGCAGTATTTT. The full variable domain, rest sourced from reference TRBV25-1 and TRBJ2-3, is EADIYQTPRYLVIGTGKKITLECSQTMGHDKMYWYQQDPGMELHLIHYSYGVNSTEKGDLSSESTVSRIRTEHFPLTLESARPSHTSQYLCASSESGTDTQYFGPGTRLTVL.

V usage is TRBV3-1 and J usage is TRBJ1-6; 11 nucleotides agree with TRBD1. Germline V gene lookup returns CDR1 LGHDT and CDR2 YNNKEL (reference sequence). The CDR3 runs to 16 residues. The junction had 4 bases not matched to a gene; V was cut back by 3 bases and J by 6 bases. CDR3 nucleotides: TGTGCCAGCAGCCAGCGGACAGGGGGCTCTAATTCACCCCTCCACTTT. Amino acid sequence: CASSQRTGGSNSPLHF.